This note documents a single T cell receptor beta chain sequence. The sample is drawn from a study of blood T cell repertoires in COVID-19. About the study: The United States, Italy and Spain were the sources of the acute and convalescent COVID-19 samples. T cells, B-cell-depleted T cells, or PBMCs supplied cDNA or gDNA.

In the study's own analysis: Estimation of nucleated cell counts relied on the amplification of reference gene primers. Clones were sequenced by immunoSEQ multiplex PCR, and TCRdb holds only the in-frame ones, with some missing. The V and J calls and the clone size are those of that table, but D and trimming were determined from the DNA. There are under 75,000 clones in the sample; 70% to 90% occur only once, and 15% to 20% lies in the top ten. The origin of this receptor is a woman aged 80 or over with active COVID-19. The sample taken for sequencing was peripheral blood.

The CDR3 DNA reads TGTGCCAGCAGCGCCCGCCTTTTGACAGGGCACGTCTTAGGGGAATACTATGGCTACACCTTC. Residues: CASSARLLTGHVLGEYYGYTF. The chain has TRBV9 and TRBJ1-2, with 7 bases lining up with TRBD1. V was pared by 3 bases and J by 3 bases, with 26 bases of the junction left unmatched. Germline CDR1 reads SGDLS; CDR2 reads YYNGEE. The CDR3 spans 21 residues. Filled out from reference TRBV9 and TRBJ1-2, the complete variable domain reads DSGVTQTPKHLITATGQRVTLRCSPRSGDLSVYWYQQSLDQGLQFLIQYYNGEERAKGNILERFSAQQFPDLHSELNLSSLELGDSALYFCASSARLLTGHVLGEYYGYTFGSGTRLTVV.